This is a list of T cell receptor beta chains from one sample in a study of blood T cells in healthy people across ages. TCRdb re-analysed the 5' RACE reads in MiXCR, keeping a single row per CDR3 protein. This table has hundreds of thousands of distinct CDR3 sequences, under 40% appearing once. Sequencing used blood. The source of these receptors is a man aged 18-30 years in good health. CDR3s include the opening cysteine and the closing phenylalanine or tryptophan. Fields, in order: V gene, D gene, clone size, J gene, CDR3 protein, CDR3 DNA. D genes are given only for firm matches. Rows give clone size only sometimes, using once, few, many, or a class for an expanded clone.

TRBV3-1	.	few	TRBJ2-1	CASSHSWEQFF	TGTGCCAGCAGCCATAGTTGGGAGCAGTTCTTC
TRBV20-1	.	.	TRBJ1-2	CSALRQASNYGYTF	TGCAGTGCCCTTAGACAGGCGTCTAACTATGGCTACACCTTC
TRBV5-5	TRBD1	.	TRBJ2-5	CASSHEQGGGRETQYF	TGTGCCAGCAGCCACGAACAGGGGGGAGGTAGAGAGACCCAGTACTTC
TRBV4-1	.	.	TRBJ2-1	CASSQATGSANEQFF	TGCGCCAGCAGCCAAGCTACAGGGTCAGCTAATGAGCAGTTCTTC
TRBV3-1	.	few	TRBJ2-1	CASSQYPMTEINEQFF	TGTGCCAGCAGCCAGTACCCGATGACCGAAATTAATGAGCAGTTCTTC
TRBV12-3/TRBV12-4	.	many	TRBJ2-7	CASSPRTVFYEQYF	TGTGCCAGCAGTCCGAGGACGGTGTTCTACGAGCAGTACTTC
TRBV12-3/TRBV12-4	.	few	TRBJ1-1	CASSLAKAANTEAFF	TGTGCCAGCAGTTTAGCTAAGGCAGCGAACACTGAAGCTTTCTTT
TRBV12-3/TRBV12-4	.	.	TRBJ1-2	CASSPTAKGGYTF	TGTGCCAGCAGTCCCACAGCGAAGGGTGGCTACACCTTC
TRBV28	.	.	TRBJ2-5	CASSLWERQTYNEQYF	TGTGCCAGCAGTTTATGGGAAAGGCAGACATACAATGAGCAGTACTTC
TRBV2	TRBD2	few	TRBJ2-1	CASSGTERGETYNEQFF	TGTGCCAGCAGTGGAACTGAGCGGGGGGAAACATACAATGAGCAGTTCTTC
TRBV20-1	.	.	TRBJ2-1	CSARVVTGNYNEQFF	TGCAGTGCTAGAGTTGTCACGGGGAACTACAATGAGCAGTTCTTC
TRBV12-3/TRBV12-4	TRBD2	.	TRBJ2-1	CASMSSGGAMDEQFF	TGTGCCAGCATGTCCAGCGGGGGGGCCATGGATGAGCAGTTCTTC
TRBV6-6	.	.	TRBJ1-1	CASSYSTTANTEAFF	TGTGCCAGCAGTTACTCCACGACAGCCAACACTGAAGCTTTCTTT
TRBV7-2	TRBD1	.	TRBJ2-3	CASSPRTGGVTDTQYF	TGTGCCAGCAGCCCCCGGACAGGGGGAGTGACAGATACGCAGTATTTT
TRBV10-3	.	many	TRBJ2-7	CAISDMSWEQYF	TGTGCCATCAGTGATATGTCTTGGGAGCAGTACTTC
TRBV6-2/TRBV6-3	TRBD1	.	TRBJ2-2	CASRRQGRPGELFF	TGTGCCAGCAGGAGACAGGGACGGCCCGGGGAGCTGTTTTTT
TRBV5-5	TRBD2	many	TRBJ2-1	CASSPRTSGESYNEQFF	TGTGCCAGCAGCCCCCGGACTAGCGGGGAATCCTACAATGAGCAGTTCTTC
TRBV7-8	TRBD1	.	TRBJ1-1	CASSLLGQLDSEAFF	TGTGCCAGCAGCTTGTTGGGACAGCTTGACTCTGAAGCTTTCTTT
TRBV20-1	.	few	TRBJ1-3	CSARDGTVSGNTIYF	TGCAGTGCTAGGGACGGAACCGTCTCTGGAAACACCATATATTTT
TRBV6-2/TRBV6-3	TRBD2	.	TRBJ2-7	CASNKPSGGSYNEQYF	TGTGCCAGCAACAAACCTAGCGGGGGAAGTTACAATGAGCAGTACTTC
TRBV4-1	.	.	TRBJ1-1	CASTGHLNTEAFF	TGCGCCAGCACCGGACATTTGAACACTGAAGCTTTCTTT
TRBV20-1	.	few	TRBJ1-4	CSARRRGALEKLFF	TGCAGTGCTAGACGTCGTGGCGCCTTAGAAAAACTGTTTTTT
TRBV7-9	.	once	TRBJ2-5	CASSLERTRQYF	TGTGCCAGCAGCTTAGAGCGGACGAGGCAGTACTTC
TRBV12-3/TRBV12-4	.	.	TRBJ1-5	CASTGRGGQPQHF	TGTGCCAGCACAGGGAGGGGCGGTCAGCCCCAGCATTTT
TRBV15	.	.	TRBJ1-4	CATLQSTNEKLFF	TGTGCCACCCTTCAGTCAACTAATGAAAAACTGTTTTTT
TRBV6-6	.	few	TRBJ1-6	CASTISANSPLHF	TGTGCCAGCACCATCTCCGCTAATTCACCCCTCCACTTT
TRBV3-1	.	few	TRBJ1-2	CASSQTVVGYTF	TGTGCCAGCAGCCAGACGGTCGTTGGCTACACCTTC
TRBV7-2	.	few	TRBJ2-1	CASSVPQRHEQFF	TGTGCCAGCAGCGTACCCCAGCGGCATGAGCAGTTCTTC
TRBV3-1	.	.	TRBJ1-2	CASSQAWGYGYTF	TGTGCCAGCAGCCAGGCTTGGGGGTATGGCTACACCTTC
TRBV27	TRBD1	.	TRBJ1-1	CASSSDRGGIEAEAFF	TGTGCCAGCAGCTCGGACAGGGGGGGTATCGAGGCTGAAGCTTTCTTT
TRBV30	.	few	TRBJ1-1	CAWKKFGGEAFF	TGTGCCTGGAAAAAGTTCGGGGGTGAAGCTTTCTTT
TRBV11-2	.	few	TRBJ2-7	CASSHVWARYEQYF	TGTGCCAGCAGCCACGTTTGGGCCCGCTACGAGCAGTACTTC
TRBV27	TRBD2	.	TRBJ2-1	CASSIGLAGGVYETQFF	TGTGCCAGCAGTATCGGACTAGCGGGGGGGGTTTACGAGACCCAGTTCTTC
TRBV12-3/TRBV12-4	TRBD1	.	TRBJ1-1	CASSPRTGEAFF	TGTGCCAGCAGTCCCCGGACAGGTGAAGCTTTCTTT
TRBV13	TRBD2	.	TRBJ2-5	CASSLAGGRNNEQYF	TGTGCCAGCAGCCTCGCGGGGGGGCGAAACAATGAGCAGTACTTC
TRBV12-3/TRBV12-4	TRBD2	.	TRBJ2-5	CASSLVLAGAVETQYF	TGTGCCAGCAGTTTAGTACTAGCGGGAGCGGTAGAGACCCAGTACTTC
TRBV5-6	.	few	TRBJ2-2	CASSLPGNTGELFF	TGTGCCAGCAGCTTGCCGGGGAACACCGGGGAGCTGTTTTTT
TRBV7-8	.	few	TRBJ1-1	CASSPQKPMNTEAFF	TGTGCCAGCAGCCCCCAGAAGCCCATGAACACTGAAGCTTTCTTT
TRBV5-1	.	.	TRBJ1-5	CASSLGGQGDQPQHF	TGCGCCAGCAGCTTGGGGGGGCAGGGCGATCAGCCCCAGCATTTT
TRBV7-2	.	few	TRBJ1-1	CASSLAGWNTEAFF	TGTGCCAGCAGCTTAGCAGGCTGGAACACTGAAGCTTTCTTT
TRBV7-2	TRBD2	many	TRBJ2-7	CASSLDGGISYEQYF	TGTGCCAGCAGCTTAGACGGGGGGATCTCCTACGAGCAGTACTTC
TRBV30	.	few	TRBJ2-5	CASYLGIQETQYF	TGTGCCTCTTATCTTGGGATTCAAGAGACCCAGTACTTC
TRBV4-3	.	.	TRBJ1-1	CVSSQGAGGAYTEAFF	TGCGTCAGCAGCCAAGGCGCCGGGGGGGCTTACACTGAAGCTTTCTTT
TRBV7-3	.	few	TRBJ2-7	CASSRPGHNEQYF	TGTGCCAGCAGCCGCCCGGGACACAATGAGCAGTACTTC
TRBV29-1	TRBD1	.	TRBJ2-2	CSAGTGGAGNTGELFF	TGCAGCGCCGGGACAGGGGGCGCGGGGAACACCGGGGAGCTGTTTTTT
TRBV7-8	.	.	TRBJ2-1	CASSLAMHEQFF	TGTGCCAGCAGCTTAGCGATGCATGAGCAGTTCTTC
TRBV5-1	TRBD1	few	TRBJ2-6	CASSLLGQISSGANVLTF	TGCGCCAGCAGCTTGCTGGGACAGATCAGCTCTGGGGCCAACGTCCTGACTTTC
TRBV9	.	.	TRBJ2-1	CASSVGEHGETQFF	TGTGCCAGCAGCGTAGGAGAACATGGGGAGACCCAGTTCTTC
TRBV10-3	.	once	TRBJ1-1	CAISVTPSTEAFF	TGTGCCATCAGTGTGACACCCAGCACTGAAGCTTTCTTT
TRBV7-8	.	.	TRBJ2-1	CAGGLDEQFF	TGTGCCGGCGGGTTGGATGAGCAGTTCTTC
TRBV4-1	TRBD2	.	TRBJ2-7	CASSQTGTSGPERYNEQYF	TGCGCCAGCAGCCAAACCGGGACTAGCGGGCCGGAAAGATACAATGAGCAGTACTTC
TRBV7-6	.	.	TRBJ2-7	CASSLASPMLISYEQYF	TGTGCCAGCAGCTTAGCGTCACCAATGTTGATCTCCTACGAGCAGTACTTC